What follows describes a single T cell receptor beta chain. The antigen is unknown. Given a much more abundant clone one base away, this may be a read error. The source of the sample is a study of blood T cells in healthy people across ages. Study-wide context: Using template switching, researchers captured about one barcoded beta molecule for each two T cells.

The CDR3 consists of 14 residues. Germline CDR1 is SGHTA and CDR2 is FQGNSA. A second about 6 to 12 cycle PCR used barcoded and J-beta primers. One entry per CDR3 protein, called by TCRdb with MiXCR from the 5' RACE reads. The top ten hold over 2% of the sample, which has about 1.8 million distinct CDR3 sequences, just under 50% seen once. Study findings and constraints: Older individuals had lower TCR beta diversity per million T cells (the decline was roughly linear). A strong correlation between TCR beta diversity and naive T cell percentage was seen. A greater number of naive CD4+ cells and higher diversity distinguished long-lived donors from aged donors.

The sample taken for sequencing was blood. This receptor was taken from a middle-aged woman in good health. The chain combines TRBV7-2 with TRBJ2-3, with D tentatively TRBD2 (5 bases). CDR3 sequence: CASSLDPTTDTRYF. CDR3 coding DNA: TGTGCCAGCAGCTTAGATCCGACTACCGATACGCGGTATTTT.